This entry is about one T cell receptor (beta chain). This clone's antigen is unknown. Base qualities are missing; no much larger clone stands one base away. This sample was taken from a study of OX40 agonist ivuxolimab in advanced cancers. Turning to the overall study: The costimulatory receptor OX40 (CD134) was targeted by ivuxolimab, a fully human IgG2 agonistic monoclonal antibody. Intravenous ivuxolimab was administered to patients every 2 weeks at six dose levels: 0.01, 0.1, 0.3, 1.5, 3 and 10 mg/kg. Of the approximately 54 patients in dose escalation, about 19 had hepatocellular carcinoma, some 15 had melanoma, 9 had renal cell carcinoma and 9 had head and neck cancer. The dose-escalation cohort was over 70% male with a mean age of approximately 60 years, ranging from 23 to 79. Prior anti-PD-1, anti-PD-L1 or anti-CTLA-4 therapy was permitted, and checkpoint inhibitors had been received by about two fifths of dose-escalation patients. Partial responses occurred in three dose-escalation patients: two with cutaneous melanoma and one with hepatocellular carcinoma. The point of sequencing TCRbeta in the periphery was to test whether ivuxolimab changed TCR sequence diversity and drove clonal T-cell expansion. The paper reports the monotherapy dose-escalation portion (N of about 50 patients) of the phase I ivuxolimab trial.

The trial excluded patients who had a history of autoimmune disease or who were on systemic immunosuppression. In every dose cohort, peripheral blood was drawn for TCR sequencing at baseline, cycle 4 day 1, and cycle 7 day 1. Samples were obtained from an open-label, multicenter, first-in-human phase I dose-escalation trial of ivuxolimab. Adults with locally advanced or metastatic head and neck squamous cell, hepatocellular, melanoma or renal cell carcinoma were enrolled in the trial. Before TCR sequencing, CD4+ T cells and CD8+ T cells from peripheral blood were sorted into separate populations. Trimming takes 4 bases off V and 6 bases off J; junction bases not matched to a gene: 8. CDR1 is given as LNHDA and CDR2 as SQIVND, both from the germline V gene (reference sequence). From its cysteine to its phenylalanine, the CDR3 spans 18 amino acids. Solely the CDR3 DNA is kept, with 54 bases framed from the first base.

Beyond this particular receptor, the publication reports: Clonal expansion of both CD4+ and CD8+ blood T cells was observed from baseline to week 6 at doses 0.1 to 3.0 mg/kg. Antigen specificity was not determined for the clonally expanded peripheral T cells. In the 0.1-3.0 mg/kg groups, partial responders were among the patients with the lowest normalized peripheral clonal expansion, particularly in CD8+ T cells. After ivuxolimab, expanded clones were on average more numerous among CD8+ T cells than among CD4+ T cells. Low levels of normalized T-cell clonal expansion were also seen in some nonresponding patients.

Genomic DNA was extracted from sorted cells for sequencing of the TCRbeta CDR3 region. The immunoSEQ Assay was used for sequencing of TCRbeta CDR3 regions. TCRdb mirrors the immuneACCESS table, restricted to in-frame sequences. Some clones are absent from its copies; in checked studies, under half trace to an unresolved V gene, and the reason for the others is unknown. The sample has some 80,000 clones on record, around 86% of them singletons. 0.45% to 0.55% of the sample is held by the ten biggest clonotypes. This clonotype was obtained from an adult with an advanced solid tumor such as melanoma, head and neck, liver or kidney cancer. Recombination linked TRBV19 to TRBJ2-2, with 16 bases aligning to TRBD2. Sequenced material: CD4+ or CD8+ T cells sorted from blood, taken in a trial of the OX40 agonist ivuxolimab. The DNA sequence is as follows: TGTGCCAGTAGTAACCCAGGGACTAGCGGGGGGGCGTCCGGGGAGCTGTTTTTT. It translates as CASSNPGTSGGASGELFF.